The 2 T cell receptor beta chains in this list originate from one sample, sequenced in a study of identical twins. TCRdb analysed the 5' RACE reads with MiXCR anew, one entry per CDR3 protein. The repertoire consists of 1.5 million to 2 million distinct CDR3 sequences, with roughly 35% occurring once and the leading ten covering over 0.25%. The sequencing input was cord blood. Receptors originate from a newborn girl in good health.

The chain is built from TRBV20-1 and TRBJ2-7; D could derive from TRBD1 or TRBD2 (6 bases each). The V end lost 2 bases, the J end lost 3 bases, and 14 bases lay between the germline ends. CDR1 DFQATT and CDR2 SNEGSKA come from the germline V gene (reference sequence). The CDR3 totals 14 residues. The CDR3 bases are TGCAGTGCTAGAAGGGGGGCGCGGTACTACGAGCAGTACTTC. As protein: CSARRGARYYEQYF.

There are many counts of this clonotype. J is TRBJ2-7 and V is TRBV28, with TRBD1 as a possible D gene (6 bases). With 3 bases removed from V and 2 bases from J, the gap between germline ends came to 17 bases. The CDR3 has 16 residues. Germline loops: CDR1 MDHEN, CDR2 SYDVKM. Written as DNA, the CDR3 is TGTGCCAGCAGTTTTAGGGCCAGGGGTCCCCCCTACGAGCAGTACTTC. Protein: CASSFRARGPPYEQYF. The full variable domain, completed using reference TRBV28 and TRBJ2-7, is DVKVTQSSRYLVKRTGEKVFLECVQDMDHENMFWYRQDPGLGLRLIYFSYDVKMKEKGDIPEGYSVSREKKERFSLILESASTNQTSMYLCASSFRARGPPYEQYFGPGTRLTVT.